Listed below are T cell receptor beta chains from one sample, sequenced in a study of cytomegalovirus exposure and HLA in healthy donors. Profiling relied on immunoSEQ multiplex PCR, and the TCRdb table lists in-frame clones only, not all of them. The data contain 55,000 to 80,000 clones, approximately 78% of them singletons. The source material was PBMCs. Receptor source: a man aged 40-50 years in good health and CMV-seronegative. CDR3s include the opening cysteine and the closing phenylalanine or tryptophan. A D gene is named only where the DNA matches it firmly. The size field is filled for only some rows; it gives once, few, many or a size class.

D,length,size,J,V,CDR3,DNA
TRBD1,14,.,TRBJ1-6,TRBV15,CATSRQGANSPLHF,TGTGCCACCAGCAGACAGGGGGCGAATTCACCCCTCCACTTT
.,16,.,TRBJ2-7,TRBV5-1,CASSLAADSRGYEQYF,TGCGCCAGCAGCTTGGCCGCGGACTCCAGGGGCTACGAGCAGTACTTC
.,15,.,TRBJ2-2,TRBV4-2,CASSQALGGAGELFF,TGTGCCAGCAGCCAAGCACTGGGAGGCGCCGGGGAGCTGTTTTTT
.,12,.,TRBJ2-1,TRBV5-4,CASSLAESEQFF,TGTGCCAGCAGCTTGGCCGAGAGTGAGCAGTTCTTC
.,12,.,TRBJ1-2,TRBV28,CATVGGNYGYTF,TGTGCCACCGTGGGGGGTAACTATGGCTACACCTTC
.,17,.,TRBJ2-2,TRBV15,CATSSRVGQINTGELFF,TGTGCCACCAGCAGCAGGGTAGGGCAGATCAACACCGGGGAGCTGTTTTTT
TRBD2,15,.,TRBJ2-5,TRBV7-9,CSSSPSGGGQETQYF,TGTTCCAGCAGCCCTAGCGGGGGGGGGCAAGAGACCCAGTACTTC
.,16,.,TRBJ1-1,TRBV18,CASSFQPAGMGTEAFF,TGTGCCAGCTCATTTCAGCCCGCAGGGATGGGCACTGAAGCTTTCTTT
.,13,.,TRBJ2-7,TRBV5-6,CASSLYGSYEQYF,TGTGCCAGCAGCTTGTACGGTAGCTACGAGCAGTACTTC
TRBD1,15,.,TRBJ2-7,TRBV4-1,CASSRQGQGAYEQYF,TGCGCCAGCAGCCGCCAAGGACAGGGCGCCTACGAGCAGTACTTC
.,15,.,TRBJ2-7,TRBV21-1,CASSNKNLLPYPQYF,TGTGCCAGCAGCAATAAGAATTTACTGCCCTACCCCCAGTACTTC
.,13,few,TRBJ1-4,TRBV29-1,CSVPSGGNEKLFF,TGCAGCGTCCCCTCAGGAGGGAATGAAAAACTGTTTTTT
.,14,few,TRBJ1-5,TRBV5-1,CASSPGQSNQPQHF,TGCGCCAGCAGCCCCGGACAAAGCAATCAGCCCCAGCATTTT
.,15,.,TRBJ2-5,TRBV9,CASSVGRRGKETQYF,TGTGCCAGCAGCGTAGGTCGCAGGGGCAAAGAGACCCAGTACTTC
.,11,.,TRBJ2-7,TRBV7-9,CASSLPGLQYF,TGTGCCAGCAGCTTACCTGGCCTCCAGTACTTC
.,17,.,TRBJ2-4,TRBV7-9,CASSLGGVPRAKNIQYF,TGTGCCAGCAGCTTAGGGGGGGTCCCACGGGCCAAAAACATTCAGTACTTC
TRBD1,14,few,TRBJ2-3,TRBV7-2,CASSSGQGADTQYF,TGTGCCAGCAGCTCCGGACAGGGAGCGGATACGCAGTATTTT
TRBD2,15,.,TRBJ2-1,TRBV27,CASSTVAGRINEQFF,TGTGCCAGCAGTACAGTAGCGGGCCGTATCAATGAGCAGTTCTTC
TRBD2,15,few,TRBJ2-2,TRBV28,CASSRTSGNTGELFF,TGTGCCAGCAGTCGGACTAGCGGAAACACCGGGGAGCTGTTTTTT
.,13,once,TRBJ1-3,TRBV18,CASSTSSGNTIYF,TGTGCCAGCTCAACCAGCTCTGGAAACACCATATATTTT
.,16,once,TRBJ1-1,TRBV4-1,CASSQGGRGLRTEAFF,TGCGCCAGCAGCCAAGGGGGGCGCGGTCTAAGGACTGAAGCTTTCTTT
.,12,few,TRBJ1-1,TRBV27,CATSGINTEAFF,TGTGCCACCTCTGGCATTAACACTGAAGCTTTCTTT
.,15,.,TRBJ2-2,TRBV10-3,CATTGAGGYTGELFF,TGTGCCACCACCGGGGCAGGGGGGTACACCGGGGAGCTGTTTTTT
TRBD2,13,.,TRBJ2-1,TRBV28,CASSFREGNEQFF,TGTGCCAGCAGTTTCCGGGAGGGGAATGAGCAGTTCTTC
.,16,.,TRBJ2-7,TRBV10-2,CASSESFRGGTYEQYF,TGCGCCAGCAGTGAGTCCTTTCGTGGAGGGACCTACGAGCAGTACTTC
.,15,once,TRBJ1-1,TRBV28,CASTPRNAANTEAFF,TGTGCCAGCACCCCCCGAAACGCGGCGAACACTGAAGCTTTCTTT
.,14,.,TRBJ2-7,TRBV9,CASSAGQSSYEQYF,TGTGCCAGCAGCGCTGGACAGAGCTCCTACGAGCAGTACTTC
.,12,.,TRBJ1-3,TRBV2,CASRGGGNTIYF,TGTGCCAGCAGAGGGGGTGGAAACACCATATATTTT
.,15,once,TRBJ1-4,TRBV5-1,CASSLIEGAREKLFF,TGCGCCAGCAGCTTAATAGAAGGGGCGCGAGAAAAACTGTTTTTT
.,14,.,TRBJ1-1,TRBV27,CASRRNRDKSEAFF,TGTGCCAGCAGGCGTAACAGGGATAAAAGTGAAGCTTTCTTT
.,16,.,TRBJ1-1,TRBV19,CASSIDVERLNTEAFF,TGTGCCAGTAGTATTGATGTGGAGCGATTGAACACTGAAGCTTTCTTT
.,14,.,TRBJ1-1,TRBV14,CASSQDAGVTEAFF,TGTGCCAGCAGCCAAGATGCGGGGGTCACTGAAGCTTTCTTT
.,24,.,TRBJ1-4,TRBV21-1,CASSKGDSANEKLHGYLPNEKLFF,TGTGCCAGCAGCAAAGGGGACAGCGCTAATGAAAAACTCCATGGGTATCTCCCTAATGAAAAACTGTTTTTT
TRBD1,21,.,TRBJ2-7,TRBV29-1,CSVQGTPHRTGGRDGYYEQYF,TGCAGCGTTCAAGGGACCCCCCACAGGACAGGGGGCAGGGACGGATACTACGAGCAGTACTTC
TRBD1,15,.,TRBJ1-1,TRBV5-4,CASRKTGGVNTEAFF,TGTGCCAGCAGGAAGACAGGGGGCGTGAACACTGAAGCTTTCTTT
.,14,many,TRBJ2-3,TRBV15,CATSRGQDTDTQYF,TGTGCCACCAGCAGAGGACAGGACACAGATACGCAGTATTTT
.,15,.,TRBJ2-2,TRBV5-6,CASGQQTGNTGELFF,TGTGCCAGCGGCCAACAGACAGGAAACACCGGGGAGCTGTTTTTT
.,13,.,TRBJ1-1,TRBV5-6,CASSRPGNTEAFF,TGTGCCAGCAGCCGCCCCGGGAACACTGAAGCTTTCTTT
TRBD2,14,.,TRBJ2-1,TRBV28,CASSLAGEYNEQFF,TGTGCCAGCAGTTTAGCGGGGGAGTACAATGAGCAGTTCTTC
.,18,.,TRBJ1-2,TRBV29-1,CSVEDQRAPENINYGYTF,TGCAGCGTTGAAGATCAGAGGGCACCCGAGAACATTAACTATGGCTACACCTTC
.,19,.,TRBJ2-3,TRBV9,CASSVVAGGQRPSTDTQYF,TGTGCCAGCAGCGTAGTAGCCGGGGGACAGCGCCCTAGCACAGATACGCAGTATTTT
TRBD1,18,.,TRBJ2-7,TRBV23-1,CASSPDRRLTRTSYEQYF,TGCGCCAGCAGTCCGGACAGGCGCCTGACCCGAACTTCCTACGAGCAGTACTTC
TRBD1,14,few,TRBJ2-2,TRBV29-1,CSVADRDNTGELFF,TGCAGCGTAGCGGACAGGGACAACACCGGGGAGCTGTTTTTT
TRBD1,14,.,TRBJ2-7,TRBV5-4,CASSFSQGEYEQYF,TGTGCCAGCAGCTTTAGCCAGGGGGAGTACGAGCAGTACTTC
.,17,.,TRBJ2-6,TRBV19,CASSTRPGGLGANVLTF,TGTGCCAGTAGTACTCGCCCCGGGGGTCTGGGGGCCAACGTCCTGACTTTC
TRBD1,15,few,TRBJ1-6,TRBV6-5,CATTTGLSYNSPLHF,TGTGCCACCACGACAGGGCTGTCCTATAATTCACCCCTCCACTTT
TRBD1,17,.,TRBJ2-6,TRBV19,CASTEDRVRTGANVLTF,TGTGCCAGTACAGAGGACAGGGTTAGGACTGGGGCCAACGTCCTGACTTTC
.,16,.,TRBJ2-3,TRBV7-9,CASSLRGGGSTDTQYF,TGTGCCAGCAGCTTAAGGGGAGGGGGTAGCACAGATACGCAGTATTTT
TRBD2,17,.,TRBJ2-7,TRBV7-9,CASSFHLTSGSINEQYF,TGTGCCAGCAGCTTCCATTTGACTAGCGGGAGTATCAACGAGCAGTACTTC
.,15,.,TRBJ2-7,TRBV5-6,CASSWAGRGPYEQYF,TGTGCCAGCAGCTGGGCGGGCCGTGGGCCTTACGAGCAGTACTTC
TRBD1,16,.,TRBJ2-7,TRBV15,CATSRDLGQGAYEQYF,TGTGCCACCAGCAGAGATCTCGGACAGGGGGCTTACGAGCAGTACTTC
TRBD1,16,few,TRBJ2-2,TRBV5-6,CASSSTGNKGSGELFF,TGTGCCAGCAGCTCGACAGGGAATAAGGGGTCCGGGGAGCTGTTTTTT
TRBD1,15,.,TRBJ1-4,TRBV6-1,CASRGTGAEGEKLFF,TGTGCCAGCAGGGGCACAGGGGCCGAAGGAGAAAAACTGTTTTTT